This TCR beta chain derives from a study of early T cells in non-severe SARS-CoV-2 infection. Turning to the study itself: The chains were unpaired, and the sequenced material was bulk RNA from unsorted whole blood. Study conclusions and caveats: Anti-spike CD8 responses were favored by VDJdb matching, which missed private and CD4 specificities.

Unique molecular identifiers were attached to individual cDNA molecules. TCRdb ran MiXCR on the 5' RACE reads and lists one entry per CDR3 protein. Of tens of thousands of distinct CDR3 sequences listed, roughly 5.4% are singletons. In this sample, this clonotype turned up a few times. The antigen remains undetermined. Germline V gene sequence: CDR1 MNHEY, CDR2 SMNVEV (reference sequence). With 6 bases clipped from V and 7 bases from J, the junction kept 5 bases outside the gene matches. This CDR3 is 12 amino acids long. Sequencing input: whole blood. The sequence was collected from an adult who was a healthcare worker with PCR-confirmed SARS-CoV-2 infection or an uninfected control (not recorded which). The chain joins TRBV27 to TRBJ1-1; 7 bases fit TRBD1. The CDR3 here is CASSLQGSEAFF. In DNA form, the CDR3 reads TGTGCCAGCAGCCTACAGGGGAGTGAAGCTTTCTTT.